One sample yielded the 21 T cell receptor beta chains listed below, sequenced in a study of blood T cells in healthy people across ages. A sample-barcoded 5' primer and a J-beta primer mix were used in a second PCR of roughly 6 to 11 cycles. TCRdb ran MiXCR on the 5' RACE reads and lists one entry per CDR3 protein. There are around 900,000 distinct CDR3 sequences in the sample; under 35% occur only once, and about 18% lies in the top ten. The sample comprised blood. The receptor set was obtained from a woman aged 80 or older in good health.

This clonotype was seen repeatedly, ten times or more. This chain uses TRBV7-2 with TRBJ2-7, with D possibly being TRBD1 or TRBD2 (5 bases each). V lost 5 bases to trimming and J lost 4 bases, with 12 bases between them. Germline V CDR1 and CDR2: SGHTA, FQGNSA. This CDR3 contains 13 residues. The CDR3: CASSDGARYEQYF. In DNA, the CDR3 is TGTGCCAGCAGCGACGGGGCGCGTTACGAGCAGTACTTC.

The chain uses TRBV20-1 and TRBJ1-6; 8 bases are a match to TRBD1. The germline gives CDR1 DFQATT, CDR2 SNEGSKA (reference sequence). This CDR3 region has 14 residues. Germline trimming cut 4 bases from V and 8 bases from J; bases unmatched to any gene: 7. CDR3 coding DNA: TGCAGTGCTAAGTGGACAGGGACGGATTCACCCCTCCACTTT. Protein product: CSAKWTGTDSPLHF.

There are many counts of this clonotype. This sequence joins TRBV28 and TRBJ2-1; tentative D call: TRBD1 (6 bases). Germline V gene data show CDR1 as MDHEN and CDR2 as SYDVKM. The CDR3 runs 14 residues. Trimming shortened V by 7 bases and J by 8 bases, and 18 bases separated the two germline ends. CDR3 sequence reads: CASTLLGGRDEQFF. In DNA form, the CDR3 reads TGTGCCAGCACCCTCCTAGGGGGAAGGGATGAGCAGTTCTTC.

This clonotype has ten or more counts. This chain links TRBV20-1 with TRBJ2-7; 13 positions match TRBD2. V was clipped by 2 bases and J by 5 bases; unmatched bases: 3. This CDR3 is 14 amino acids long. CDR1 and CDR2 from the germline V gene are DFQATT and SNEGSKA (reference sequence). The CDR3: CSARRTSGGNEQYF. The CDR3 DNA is TGCAGTGCTAGACGGACTAGCGGGGGAAACGAGCAGTACTTC.

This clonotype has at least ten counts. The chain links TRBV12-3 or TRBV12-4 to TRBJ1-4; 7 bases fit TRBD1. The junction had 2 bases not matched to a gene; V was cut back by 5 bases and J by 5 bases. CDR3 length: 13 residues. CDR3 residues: CASSRDSNEKLFF. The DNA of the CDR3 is TGTGCCAGCAGTAGGGACAGCAATGAAAAACTGTTTTTT.

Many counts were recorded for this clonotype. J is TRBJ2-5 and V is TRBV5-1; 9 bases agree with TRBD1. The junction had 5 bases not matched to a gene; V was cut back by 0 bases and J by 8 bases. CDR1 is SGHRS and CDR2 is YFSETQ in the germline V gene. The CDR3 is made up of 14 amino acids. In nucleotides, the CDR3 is TGCGCCAGCAGCTTGGGACAGGGGGTAGGAACCCAGTACTTC. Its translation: CASSLGQGVGTQYF.

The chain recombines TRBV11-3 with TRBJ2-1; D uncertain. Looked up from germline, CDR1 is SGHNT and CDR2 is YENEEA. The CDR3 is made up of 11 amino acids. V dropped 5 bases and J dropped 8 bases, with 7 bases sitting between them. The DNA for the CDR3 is TGTGCCAGCAGCAAGGACCATGAGCAGTTCTTC. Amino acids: CASSKDHEQFF. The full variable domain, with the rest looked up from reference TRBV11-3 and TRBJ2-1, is EAGVVQSPRYKIIEKKQPVAFWCNPISGHNTLYWYLQNLGQGPELLIRYENEEAVDDSQLPKDRFSAERLKGVDSTLKIQPAELGDSAVYLCASSKDHEQFFGPGTRLTVL.

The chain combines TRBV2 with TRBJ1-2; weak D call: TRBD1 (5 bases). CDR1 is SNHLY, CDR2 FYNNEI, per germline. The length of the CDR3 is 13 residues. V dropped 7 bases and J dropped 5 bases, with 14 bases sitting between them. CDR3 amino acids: CASNIIQDYGYTF. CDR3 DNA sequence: TGTGCCAGCAATATAATACAGGATTATGGCTACACCTTC.

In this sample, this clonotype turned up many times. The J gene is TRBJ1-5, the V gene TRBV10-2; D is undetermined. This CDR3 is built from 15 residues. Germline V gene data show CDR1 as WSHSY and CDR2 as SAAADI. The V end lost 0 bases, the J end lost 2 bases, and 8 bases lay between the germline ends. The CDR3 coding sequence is TGCGCCAGCAGTGAGTCGTTCAGAGGCAATCAGCCCCAGCATTTT. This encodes CASSESFRGNQPQHF.

The CDR3 spells CASSPSQGESYGYTF. The DNA of the CDR3 is TGTGCCAGCTCACCAAGCCAGGGCGAAAGCTATGGCTACACCTTC. The chain employs TRBV18 and TRBJ1-2, with D possibly being TRBD1 (5 bases). Trimming removed 2 bases at V and 4 bases at J, with 14 bases between. The CDR3 extends over 15 amino acids. Germline loops: CDR1 KGHSH, CDR2 LQKENI.

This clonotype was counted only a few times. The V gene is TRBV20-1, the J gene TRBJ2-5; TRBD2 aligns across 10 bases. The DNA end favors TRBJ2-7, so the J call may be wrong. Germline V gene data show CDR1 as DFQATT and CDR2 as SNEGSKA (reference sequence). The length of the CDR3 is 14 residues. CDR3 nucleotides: TGCAGTGCTCCCCGGACTAGCGGACGCTACGAGCAGTACTTC. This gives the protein CSAPRTSGRYEQYF.

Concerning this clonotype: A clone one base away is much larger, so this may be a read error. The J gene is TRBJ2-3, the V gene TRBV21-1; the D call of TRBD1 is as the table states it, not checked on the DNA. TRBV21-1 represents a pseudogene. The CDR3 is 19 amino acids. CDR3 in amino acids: CASSKAKGKSPNCADTQYF. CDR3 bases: TGTGCCAGCAGCAAAGCGAAAGGGAAATCCCCTAACTGCGCAGATACGCAGTATTTT.

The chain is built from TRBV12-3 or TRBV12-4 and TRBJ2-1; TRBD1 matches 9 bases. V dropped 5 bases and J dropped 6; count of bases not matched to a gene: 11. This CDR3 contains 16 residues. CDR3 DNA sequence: TGTGCCAGCAGTGCTGGGACAGGGATGTTTGGCAATGAGCAGTTCTTC. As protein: CASSAGTGMFGNEQFF.

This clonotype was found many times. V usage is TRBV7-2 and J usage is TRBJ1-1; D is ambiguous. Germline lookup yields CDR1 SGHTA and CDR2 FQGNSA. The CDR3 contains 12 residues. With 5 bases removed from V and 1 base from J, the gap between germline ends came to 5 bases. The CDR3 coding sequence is TGTGCCAGCAGCCACCCGAACACTGAAGCTTTCTTT. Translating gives CASSHPNTEAFF.

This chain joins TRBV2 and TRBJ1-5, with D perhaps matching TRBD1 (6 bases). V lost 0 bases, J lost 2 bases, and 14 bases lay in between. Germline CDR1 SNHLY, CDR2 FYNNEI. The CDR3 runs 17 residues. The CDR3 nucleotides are TGTGCCAGCAGTGAAGCGGGGGGGGCGACGGGCAATCAGCCCCAGCATTTT. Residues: CASSEAGGATGNQPQHF.

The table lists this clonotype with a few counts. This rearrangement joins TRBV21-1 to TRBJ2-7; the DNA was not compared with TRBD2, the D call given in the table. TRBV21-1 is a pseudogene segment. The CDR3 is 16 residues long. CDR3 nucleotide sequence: TGTGCCATTCCCGCTCCCCGACTAGTTCCGCGTGGCGAGCAGTACTTC. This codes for CAIPAPRLVPRGEQYF.

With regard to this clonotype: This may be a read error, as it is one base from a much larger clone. DNA for the CDR3: TGCAGTGCTAGCCCCCCCGGACCGATCAACACTGAAGCTTTCTTT. It translates to CSASPPGPINTEAFF. The chain couples TRBV20-1 to TRBJ1-1; D uncertain. V was trimmed by 3 bases and J by 2 bases, leaving 16 bases between them. Germline values: CDR1 DFQATT, CDR2 SNEGSKA (reference sequence). The CDR3 totals 15 residues.

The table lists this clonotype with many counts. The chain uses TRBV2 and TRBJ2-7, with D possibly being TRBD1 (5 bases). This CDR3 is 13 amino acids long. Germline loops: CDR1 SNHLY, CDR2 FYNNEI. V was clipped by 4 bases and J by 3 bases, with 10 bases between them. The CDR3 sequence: CASSAQGLYEQYF. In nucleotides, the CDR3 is TGTGCCAGCAGTGCGCAGGGCCTCTACGAGCAGTACTTC.

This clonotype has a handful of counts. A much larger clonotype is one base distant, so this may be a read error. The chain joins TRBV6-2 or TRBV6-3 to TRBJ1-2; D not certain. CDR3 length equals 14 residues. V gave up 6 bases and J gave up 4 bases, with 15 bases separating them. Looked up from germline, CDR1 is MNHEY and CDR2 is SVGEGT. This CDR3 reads CASRSFGSIYGYTF. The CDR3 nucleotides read TGTGCCAGCAGGTCCTTCGGTAGCATCTATGGCTACACCTTC.

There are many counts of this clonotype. Written as DNA, the CDR3 is TGTGCCAGCTCACCACCGAGGACAGAGAGCTACGAGCAGTACTTC. This sequence encodes CASSPPRTESYEQYF. The V call is TRBV18, the J call TRBJ2-7; a weak D match, TRBD1 (6 bases). Germline V gives CDR1 KGHSH, CDR2 LQKENI. V lost 0 bases to trimming and J lost 3 bases, with 12 bases between them. CDR3 length: 15 residues.

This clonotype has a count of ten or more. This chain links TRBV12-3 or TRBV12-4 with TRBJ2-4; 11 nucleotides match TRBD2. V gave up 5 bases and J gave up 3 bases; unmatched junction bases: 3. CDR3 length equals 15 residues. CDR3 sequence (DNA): TGTGCCAGCAGTGCTCTAGCGGGGGGCAAAAACATTCAGTACTTC. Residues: CASSALAGGKNIQYF.